This TCR beta chain was documented in a study of T cell responses to AZD1222 COVID-19 vaccine. Study in general: Analyses pooled second doses at about 4 or about 12 weeks.

This table comes from immunoSEQ multiplex PCR, and its TCRdb copy is limited to in-frame clones, with some not included. The sample carries 120,000 or so clones, roughly 87% recorded once. The V gene end was trimmed by 2 bases and the J gene end by 2 bases; junction bases not matched to a gene: 10. CDR3 length: 18 residues. From germline, CDR1 is MGHRA and CDR2 YSYEKL. Regarding this clone: Antigen specificity is unknown.

Regarding the study as a whole: Just six people given AZD1222 tested seropositive at baseline.

The sequence derives from an adult in good health. This chain uses TRBV4-1 with TRBJ2-7; 12 positions agree with TRBD2. The specimen comprised peripheral blood, sampled on day 0 of AZD1222 vaccination. DNA for the CDR3: TGCGCCAGCAGCCAAATACCAACTAGCGGGGGGCTGACCTACGAGCAGTACTTC. Amino acids: CASSQIPTSGGLTYEQYF.